Sequencing of this TCR beta chain was carried out in a study of control samples from healthy donors and cancer patients. The V gene lost 5 bases and the J gene lost 4 bases, with 17 bases spanning the gap. The length of the CDR3 is 15 residues. CDR1 is LGHNA, CDR2 YSLEER, per germline. Assay used: immunoSEQ multiplex PCR; TCRdb lists only in-frame clones, some missing. The repertoire has about 160,000 clones, about 90% of them found once; the top ten carry 12%. Source material: blood. The chain couples TRBV4-3 to TRBJ2-5, with a tentative D call TRBD2 (6 bases). This clonotype was sampled from a man aged 25-40 years in good health. CDR3 residues: CASSGGAGRIETQYF. The CDR3 DNA reads TGCGCCAGCAGCGGCGGGGCAGGGAGGATAGAGACCCAGTACTTC.